This is a list of T cell receptor beta chains from one sample in a study of cytomegalovirus exposure and HLA in healthy donors. TCRdb's table, derived via immunoSEQ multiplex PCR, lists solely in-frame clones and lacks some. The sample includes about 72,000 clones, around 94% of them seen just once. Sequenced: PBMCs. The source of these receptors is a woman aged 18 to 35 in good health and CMV-seronegative. Both conserved end residues are part of each CDR3. A D gene is named only where the DNA matches it firmly. Size tells how often a clone was seen (once, few, many) or the class of an expanded clone, and some rows leave it out.

V gene: TRBV12-1
D gene: -
clone size: -
J gene: TRBJ1-6
CDR3 DNA: TGTGCCAGCAGCTTCTACGTGGACAGGCGGTATAATTCACCCCTCCACTTT
CDR3 protein: CASSFYVDRRYNSPLHF

V gene: TRBV5-1
D gene: TRBD2
clone size: -
J gene: TRBJ2-1
CDR3 DNA: TGCGCCAGCAGCTTGTCTAGCGGGGGGGCCTTAGATGAGCAGTTCTTC
CDR3 protein: CASSLSSGGALDEQFF

V gene: TRBV27
D gene: -
clone size: -
J gene: TRBJ2-5
CDR3 DNA: TGTGCCAGCAGTTTATGGGCACCACCAGAGACCCAGTACTTC
CDR3 protein: CASSLWAPPETQYF

V gene: TRBV6-1
D gene: TRBD2
clone size: -
J gene: TRBJ2-5
CDR3 DNA: TGTGCCAGCAGCCTAGCGGGGGCAGAGACCCAGTACTTC
CDR3 protein: CASSLAGAETQYF

V gene: TRBV5-4
D gene: -
clone size: -
J gene: TRBJ2-5
CDR3 DNA: TGTGCCAGCAGCACGGGTGCGACCCAAGAGACCCAGTACTTC
CDR3 protein: CASSTGATQETQYF

V gene: TRBV15
D gene: -
clone size: once
J gene: TRBJ2-7
CDR3 DNA: TGTGCCACCAGCAGAGGGGGGCAGAGCTACGAGCAGTACTTC
CDR3 protein: CATSRGGQSYEQYF

V gene: TRBV10-3
D gene: -
clone size: -
J gene: TRBJ2-7
CDR3 DNA: TGTGCCATCAGTGCCAGGACAGACGAGCAGTACTTC
CDR3 protein: CAISARTDEQYF

V gene: TRBV28
D gene: TRBD1
clone size: -
J gene: TRBJ2-1
CDR3 DNA: TGTGCCAGCAGTTTAACAGGGGGCGTTTTCAATGAGCAGTTCTTC
CDR3 protein: CASSLTGGVFNEQFF

V gene: TRBV11-3
D gene: TRBD2
clone size: -
J gene: TRBJ2-1
CDR3 DNA: TGTGCCAGCAGTCTTAGCGGGGGGGCGGATAATGAGCAGTTCTTC
CDR3 protein: CASSLSGGADNEQFF

V gene: TRBV9
D gene: -
clone size: -
J gene: TRBJ1-3
CDR3 DNA: TGTGCCAGCAGCGTAGACACATATAGCAACACCATATATTTT
CDR3 protein: CASSVDTYSNTIYF

V gene: TRBV27
D gene: -
clone size: -
J gene: TRBJ1-5
CDR3 DNA: TGTGCCAGCAGTGGGAGGGGAGGGGATGAACAGCCCCAGCATTTT
CDR3 protein: CASSGRGGDEQPQHF

V gene: TRBV19
D gene: -
clone size: -
J gene: TRBJ2-4
CDR3 DNA: TGTGCCAGTAGAAGGAGGGATGCCAAAAACATTCAGTACTTC
CDR3 protein: CASRRRDAKNIQYF